A selection of T cell receptor beta chains follows, all from one sample in a study of cytomegalovirus exposure and HLA in healthy donors. Repertoires were generated with immunoSEQ multiplex PCR, while TCRdb's copy carries only in-frame clones and drops some. The profile shows 210,000 or so clones, less than 85% of them singletons. What was sequenced was PBMCs. These receptors were collected from a man younger than 35 in good health and CMV-seronegative. Each CDR3 is given without its conserved first and last residue. A D gene is named only where the DNA matches it firmly.

v_call	d_call	j_call	cdr3_aa
TRBV28	.	TRBJ2-7	ASSFMAGSSYEQY
TRBV14	TRBD1	TRBJ2-7	ASCLDRGYEQY
TRBV5-1	.	TRBJ2-1	ASSLPDNEQF
TRBV5-1	.	TRBJ1-4	ASSLVGGGVEKLF
TRBV5-1	TRBD2	TRBJ2-1	ASSLDPSGGGNEQF
TRBV18	.	TRBJ1-5	ASSDSSNQPQH
TRBV5-1	TRBD2	TRBJ2-3	ASSYLAGVEVDTQY
TRBV5-4	TRBD2	TRBJ2-2	ASSPGTRRTAGELF
TRBV7-6	.	TRBJ2-2	ASSSDPEQGYTGELF
TRBV18	TRBD1	TRBJ1-2	ASSPDRGYGYT
TRBV2	TRBD2	TRBJ2-3	ASSAVAGGPDTQY
TRBV5-4	TRBD2	TRBJ2-1	ASSLDGAGRGSYNEQF
TRBV5-1	TRBD2	TRBJ2-7	ASSYLGGRAGYEQY
TRBV7-7	.	TRBJ2-7	ASSASPSYEQY
TRBV7-3	.	TRBJ2-5	ASSLHGGETQY
TRBV5-1	.	TRBJ2-1	ASSLNSRSFGGNEQF
TRBV4-1	.	TRBJ2-1	ASSHPLSDSGQF
TRBV2	TRBD1	TRBJ2-7	ASSVGQGPYEQY
TRBV13	.	TRBJ1-1	ASSTREGGDTEAF
TRBV7-9	.	TRBJ2-1	ASSPAPEGEQF
TRBV21-1	.	TRBJ2-1	ASSHLRSGRRVEQF
TRBV6-5	TRBD1	.	ASSSQGNYEQY
TRBV28	TRBD1	.	ASSSRQGLREQY
TRBV2	.	TRBJ2-3	ASGELTRTDTQY
TRBV19	TRBD1	TRBJ1-3	ASEDRAGNTIY
TRBV4-1	TRBD1	TRBJ1-5	ASSQGTGGMDGPQH
TRBV2	.	TRBJ2-7	ASSDQGGYEQY